This TCR beta chain was sequenced during a study of cytomegalovirus exposure and HLA in healthy donors. Study findings and constraints: The likely origin of a cluster of highly shared sequence variants was a sequencing artifact. In a later analysis, a missense DCLRE1C variant was linked to TCR beta V- and J-gene trimming. The presence/absence work took it that sequencing depth was about the same across donors.

Regarding this clone: The antigen is unknown.

The PCR employed 60 Vbeta primers together with 13 Jbeta primers. Measured with immunoSEQ multiplex PCR; TCRdb has only the in-frame clones, and not every one. The sample lists 150,000 to 200,000 clones; roughly 80% were seen once. Per germline, CDR1 MGHRA and CDR2 YSYEKL. J gave up 5 bases and V 0 bases, and 7 bases lay outside the gene matches. The CDR3 length is 16 residues. The specimen was PBMCs. The receptor was isolated from a woman aged 40-49 years in good health and CMV-seropositive. V usage is TRBV4-1 and J usage is TRBJ2-7, with 10 bases that match TRBD1. This CDR3 is CASSQDWGQGTHEQYF. In nucleotides, the CDR3 is TGCGCCAGCAGCCAAGATTGGGGACAGGGGACCCACGAGCAGTACTTC.